A single sample gave rise to the 7 T cell receptor beta chains below, sequenced in a study of blood T cell repertoires in COVID-19. TCRdb's table, derived via immunoSEQ multiplex PCR, lists solely in-frame clones and lacks some. The sample shows around 400,000 clones, around 87% of them seen only once. The sequenced sample consisted of peripheral blood. These receptor sequences come from a woman aged 60 to 75 with COVID-19, enrolled during active disease.

The chain uses TRBV12-3 or TRBV12-4 and TRBJ2-1, with TRBD1 matching 9 bases. Losses at the gene ends were 8 bases for V and 7 bases for J; bases not matched to a gene: 6. The CDR3 runs to 13 residues. This chain's CDR3 is CASQGQGWNEQFF. The CDR3 DNA reads as TGTGCCAGCCAGGGACAGGGTTGGAATGAGCAGTTCTTC.

The rearrangement uses TRBV19 and TRBJ1-1, with D possibly matching TRBD1 (5 bases). The CDR3 has 13 amino acids. Between the trimmed V and J ends, which lost 5 bases and 0 bases, there was a span of 7 bases. Germline V gene data show CDR1 as LNHDA and CDR2 as SQIVND (reference sequence). CDR3 protein: CASSQGLNTEAFF. Here the CDR3 DNA reads TGTGCCAGTAGTCAGGGATTGAACACTGAAGCTTTCTTT.

The rearrangement links TRBV3-1 (or the pseudogene TRBV3-2) to TRBJ1-5; tentative D call: TRBD1 (6 bases). The CDR3 is made up of 14 amino acids. The germline V and J ends were trimmed by 5 bases and 5 bases, with 13 bases remaining between them. Germline values: CDR1 LGHDT, CDR2 YNNKEL (reference sequence). Written as DNA, the CDR3 is TGTGCCAGCAGCTCCGGGACACTCGATCAGCCCCAGCATTTT. Its protein product is CASSSGTLDQPQHF.

The table lists this clone with a count of one. This chain connects TRBV7-2 to TRBJ2-3, with a possible D match to TRBD2 (6 bases). The CDR3 has 16 amino acids. Germline V gene lookup returns CDR1 SGHTA and CDR2 FQGNSA. V lost 0 bases and J lost 2, with 12 bases in between. CDR3 in DNA: TGTGCCAGCAGCTTAGCGGAGGGACTTTACACAGATACGCAGTATTTT. Residues: CASSLAEGLYTDTQYF.

The V call is TRBV30, the J call TRBJ1-2; 7 positions agree with TRBD1. Germline trimming cut 4 bases from V and 6 bases from J; bases unmatched to any gene: 5. Germline CDR1 is GTSNPN and CDR2 is SVGIG (reference sequence). CDR3 length: 12 amino acids. The CDR3, as DNA: TGTGCCTGGACACGGCAGGGGGATGGCTACACCTTC. Translation: CAWTRQGDGYTF.

The chain's CDR3 is CASGGEAMGEKLFF. CDR3 nucleotide sequence: TGTGCCAGCGGGGGTGAGGCGATGGGAGAAAAACTGTTTTTT. The genes are TRBV19 and TRBJ1-4; TRBD1 might be the D (5 bases). This CDR3 has 14 amino acids. Trimming left V 9 bases short and J 8 bases short, with 19 bases between. Germline CDR1 is LNHDA and CDR2 is SQIVND (reference sequence).

The rearrangement links TRBV7-3 to TRBJ2-3, with TRBD2 as a possible D gene (5 bases). The CDR3 extends over 13 amino acids. CDR1 is SGHTA and CDR2 is FQGTGA in the germline V gene. V was trimmed by 5 bases and J by 4 bases, leaving 10 bases between them. In DNA, the CDR3 is TGTGCCAGCAGCCCTCGAGGGTCAGATACGCAGTATTTT. Protein sequence: CASSPRGSDTQYF. The full variable domain, in which reference TRBV7-3 and TRBJ2-3 provide the parts outside the CDR3, is GAGVSQTPSNKVTEKGKYVELRCDPISGHTALYWYRQSLGQGPEFLIYFQGTGAADDSGLPNDRFFAVRPEGSVSTLKIQRTERGDSAVYLCASSPRGSDTQYFGPGTRLTVL.